This T cell receptor (beta chain) was sequenced during a study of OX40 agonist ivuxolimab in advanced cancers. The overall study: Ivuxolimab is a fully human IgG2 antibody that activates OX40 (CD134). Cancers in dose escalation were hepatocellular, melanoma, renal cell and head and neck. Earlier treatment with anti-PD-1, anti-PD-L1 or anti-CTLA-4 was permitted, and over 35% had received some.

Produced via immunoSEQ multiplex PCR; TCRdb's table is partial and in-frame only. The table lists about 38,000 clones, almost 80% of them singletons. Trimming removed 1 base from V and 7 bases from J, with 8 bases in between. Germline V lookup: CDR1 SGHAT, CDR2 FQNNGV. The length of the CDR3 is 12 residues. The source is an adult with an advanced solid tumor such as melanoma, head and neck, liver or kidney cancer. The V and J genes are TRBV11-2 and TRBJ2-7; D gene unclear. Source: CD4+ or CD8+ T cells sorted from blood, taken in a trial of the OX40 agonist ivuxolimab. The CDR3 DNA reads TGTGCCAGCAGCTTAGGCTTGAGAGAGCAGTACTTC. Amino acids: CASSLGLREQYF.